Below, 29 T cell receptor beta chains from the same sample are listed, as sequenced in a study of siplizumab effects on memory and regulatory T cells. Data came from immunoSEQ multiplex PCR; TCRdb stores just in-frame clones and leaves some out. The top ten clones hold less than 5.5% of a sample with approximately 75,000 clones, around 93% of them seen once. The sequenced sample was CD8+ T cells sorted from blood. These receptors were collected from a human donor in good health.

V usage is TRBV5-1 and J usage is TRBJ1-1, with no clear D. V gave up 2 bases and J gave up 0 bases, with 8 bases separating them. This CDR3 comprises 14 residues. Germline assignment: CDR1 SGHRS and CDR2 YFSETQ. The CDR3 DNA sequence: TGCGCCAGCAGCTTACAGAGTATGAACACTGAAGCTTTCTTT. Encoded protein: CASSLQSMNTEAFF.

This chain connects TRBV19 to TRBJ2-1; D is possibly TRBD2 (6 bases). Germline V gives CDR1 LNHDA, CDR2 SQIVND (reference sequence). With 1 base removed from V and 4 bases from J, the gap between germline ends came to 11 bases. CDR3 length: 15 amino acids. The CDR3 loop is CASSIAGTSYNEQFF. In DNA, the CDR3 is TGTGCCAGTAGTATAGCGGGGACTTCTTACAATGAGCAGTTCTTC.

The chain employs TRBV9 and TRBJ2-2, with D maybe TRBD1 (6 bases). The CDR3 extends over 15 amino acids. CDR1 and CDR2 from the germline V gene are SGDLS and YYNGEE. V lost 1 base, J lost 4 bases, and 11 bases lay in between. The CDR3 DNA is TGTGCCAGCAGCGTAACCGGGACACCCACCGGGGAGCTGTTTTTT. This sequence encodes CASSVTGTPTGELFF.

This chain connects TRBV28 to TRBJ2-5; TRBD2 is a possible D gene (5 bases). From germline, CDR1 is MDHEN and CDR2 SYDVKM. The CDR3 is made up of 12 amino acids. The V end lost 8 bases, the J end lost 1 base, and 8 bases lay between the germline ends. In nucleotides, the CDR3 is TGTGCCAGCCTGAGCGGCCAAGAGACCCAGTACTTC. Its translation is CASLSGQETQYF.

The rearrangement joins TRBV7-3 to TRBJ2-7, with D hard to call. With 4 bases removed from V and 5 bases from J, the gap between germline ends came to 18 bases. Germline V gives CDR1 SGHTA, CDR2 FQGTGA. This CDR3 region has 15 residues. The CDR3 loop is CASSYGGPRRHEQYF. The CDR3 nucleotides read TGTGCCAGCAGCTACGGCGGACCCCGTCGGCACGAGCAGTACTTC. The full variable domain, its missing parts supplied by reference TRBV7-3 and TRBJ2-7, is GAGVSQTPSNKVTEKGKYVELRCDPISGHTALYWYRQSLGQGPEFLIYFQGTGAADDSGLPNDRFFAVRPEGSVSTLKIQRTERGDSAVYLCASSYGGPRRHEQYFGPGTRLTVT.

V gene TRBV6-5 combines with J gene TRBJ2-7; tentative D call: TRBD1 (6 bases). Trimming removed 6 bases from V and 7 bases from J, with 19 bases in between. This CDR3 spans 14 amino acids. Germline loops: CDR1 MNHEY, CDR2 SVGAGI. The CDR3 coding sequence is TGTGCCAGCAGCCGACAGGAACTCCTGGGTGAGCAGTACTTC. This codes for CASSRQELLGEQYF.

The chain carries TRBV7-2 and TRBJ2-7, with 12 bases matching TRBD2. Trimming cost V 4 bases and J 7 bases; bases outside gene matches: 2. The germline V gene encodes CDR1 SGHTA and CDR2 FQGNSA. This CDR3 has 13 amino acids. CDR3 nucleotides: TGTGCCAGCAGCTCTGGACTAGCGGGGGAGCAGTACTTC. It is translated as CASSSGLAGEQYF.

This chain links TRBV7-9 with TRBJ2-7; D might be TRBD2 (7 bases). The CDR3 contains 14 residues. V was trimmed by 10 bases and J by 2 bases, leaving 18 bases between them. Germline V gene sequence: CDR1 SEHNR, CDR2 FQNEAQ (reference sequence). For the CDR3, the DNA is TGTGCCATTTCCCCGGGGGGCCCCCCCTACGAGCAGTACTTC. Translating it yields CAISPGGPPYEQYF.

The chain uses TRBV15 and TRBJ1-1; TRBD1 is a possible D gene (6 bases). V lost 1 base, J lost 10 bases, and 13 bases lay in between. The CDR3 sequence is 13 residues long. The germline gives CDR1 LNHNV, CDR2 YYDKDF (reference sequence). This CDR3 reads CATSRGVGDTAFF. CDR3 nucleotides: TGTGCCACCAGCAGAGGGGTTGGGGACACAGCTTTCTTT.

CDR3 protein: CASSLRPLGVNYEQYF. The CDR3, as DNA: TGTGCCAGCAGCCTTAGGCCCCTCGGGGTCAACTACGAGCAGTACTTC. This chain joins TRBV5-6 and TRBJ2-7; perhaps TRBD2 as D (5 bases). Trimming took off 4 bases at V and 3 bases at J, with 20 bases between the two ends. This CDR3 region has 16 residues. Germline loops: CDR1 SGHDT, CDR2 YYEEEE.

The chain links TRBV29-1 to TRBJ1-2; possible D gene TRBD1, 5 bases. The germline CDR1 and CDR2 sequences are SQVTM and ANQGSEA. Trimming removed 3 bases from V and 2 bases from J, with 10 bases in between. The CDR3 contains 13 residues. This CDR3 reads CSVDRGENYGYTF. The DNA of the CDR3 is TGCAGCGTTGATAGGGGAGAGAACTATGGCTACACCTTC.

The genes are TRBV4-3 and TRBJ2-5; D is ambiguous. From germline, CDR1 is LGHNA and CDR2 YSLEER. The CDR3 runs 14 residues. Trimming removed 0 bases from V and 5 bases from J, with 10 bases in between. CDR3 loop: CASSQDRSRETQYF. CDR3 nucleotides: TGCGCCAGCAGCCAAGATCGCTCGCGCGAGACCCAGTACTTC.

The chain recombines TRBV7-6 with TRBJ1-1; the match to TRBD1 covers 9 bases. J gave up 1 base and V 1 base, and 4 bases lay outside the gene matches. The CDR3 is 16 residues long. Germline V lookup: CDR1 SGHVS, CDR2 FNYEAQ. As DNA, the CDR3 is TGTGCCAGCAGCTTAGGTACAGGGGGCTCGAACACTGAAGCTTTCTTT. It specifies CASSLGTGGSNTEAFF.

This clone was observed a single time. This chain uses TRBV19 with TRBJ2-1; D is ambiguous. Trimming took 5 bases from V and 8 from J, leaving 7 bases between them. The CDR3 contains 11 residues. Germline V gives CDR1 LNHDA, CDR2 SQIVND (reference sequence). The CDR3 loop reads CASSFGYEQFF. Here the CDR3 DNA reads TGTGCCAGTAGTTTCGGGTATGAGCAGTTCTTC. The whole variable domain, remainder taken from reference TRBV19 and TRBJ2-1, is DGGITQSPKYLFRKEGQNVTLSCEQNLNHDAMYWYRQDPGQGLRLIYYSQIVNDFQKGDIAEGYSVSREKKESFPLTVTSAQKNPTAFYLCASSFGYEQFFGPGTRLTVL.

The CDR3 region is CARGDNQETQYF. The DNA for the CDR3 is TGTGCCAGGGGGGACAACCAAGAGACCCAGTACTTC. V and J are TRBV2 and TRBJ2-5; the D gene is possibly TRBD1 (6 bases). The CDR3 has 12 amino acids. Trimming left V 9 bases short and J 0 bases short, with 8 bases between. Germline CDR1 SNHLY, CDR2 FYNNEI.

The chain uses TRBV9 and TRBJ2-7, with TRBD1 as a possible D gene (6 bases). Germline V CDR1 and CDR2: SGDLS, YYNGEE. The CDR3 is 13 amino acids. Trimming pared 3 bases from V and 7 bases from J, leaving 14 bases between. CDR3 DNA: TGTGCCAGCAGCGAGGACAGTCACTCGGAGCAGTACTTC. It yields the protein CASSEDSHSEQYF.

Only one count was recorded for this clone. This chain joins TRBV2 and TRBJ1-1, with D hard to call. Germline values: CDR1 SNHLY, CDR2 FYNNEI. V was shortened by 1 base and J by 4 bases, with 7 bases between the two germline ends. CDR3 length: 13 residues. This chain's CDR3 is CASSEGSGTEAFF. The CDR3 DNA is TGTGCCAGCAGTGAAGGGTCGGGCACTGAAGCTTTCTTT.

The chain combines TRBV6-4 with TRBJ1-6; D is ambiguous. Per the germline V gene, CDR1 is MRHNA and CDR2 is SNTAGT. V was cut by 0 bases and J by 7 bases, with 4 bases left in between. This CDR3 has 13 residues. The CDR3 DNA is TGTGCCAGCAGTGACTCCGAGAATTCACCCCTCCACTTT. Protein product: CASSDSENSPLHF.

CDR3: CASSQDSAGSYGYTF. The CDR3 DNA reads as TGCGCCAGCAGCCAAGACTCTGCAGGTAGCTATGGCTACACCTTC. The V gene is TRBV4-1, the J gene TRBJ1-2; D not resolved. Trimming left V 0 bases short and J 4 bases short, with 12 bases between. Germline loops: CDR1 MGHRA, CDR2 YSYEKL. There are 15 residues in the CDR3.

The chain employs TRBV21-1 and TRBJ2-7. TRBV21-1 is a pseudogene. The CDR3 runs to 11 residues. Here the CDR3 DNA reads TGTGAGGGCCGAGGCGCGAGCGAGCAGTACTTC. This gives the protein CEGRGASEQYF.

The V and J genes are TRBV6-1 and TRBJ1-3, with no clear D. V was cut by 1 base and J by 0 bases, with 4 bases left in between. Germline lookup yields CDR1 MNHNS and CDR2 SASEGT. The CDR3 sequence is 14 residues long. Written as DNA, the CDR3 is TGTGCCAGCAGTGAAGACAACTCTGGAAACACCATATATTTT. This translates into CASSEDNSGNTIYF.

The chain has TRBV9 and TRBJ2-2, with D tentatively TRBD2 (6 bases). Deletions cut 3 bases from V and 6 bases from J, with 12 bases between. CDR3 size: 14 residues. Germline assignment: CDR1 SGDLS and CDR2 YYNGEE. Written as DNA, the CDR3 is TGTGCCAGCAGCGGGGCTAGCGATCCCGGGGAGCTGTTTTTT. It encodes CASSGASDPGELFF.

V is TRBV28 and J is TRBJ1-1; possible D gene TRBD1, 5 bases. Trimming took off 9 bases at V and 1 base at J, with 12 bases between the two ends. This CDR3 has 13 residues. Germline V lookup: CDR1 MDHEN, CDR2 SYDVKM. As DNA, the CDR3 is TGTGCCAGTCAAGACAGTCAGAACACTGAAGCTTTCTTT. Its translation: CASQDSQNTEAFF.

This chain joins TRBV4-3 and TRBJ2-3; D remains unclear. V shed 4 bases and J shed 2 bases, with 7 bases lying between them. Germline V gene data show CDR1 as LGHNA and CDR2 as YSLEER. There are 13 residues in the CDR3. DNA of the CDR3: TGCGCCAGCAGCCCCGGGTTCACAGATACGCAGTATTTT. Translated, it gives CASSPGFTDTQYF.

The chain combines TRBV11-3 with TRBJ1-1, with D hard to call. Germline lookup yields CDR1 SGHNT and CDR2 YENEEA. This CDR3 is built from 13 residues. Trimming removed 2 bases at V and 5 bases at J, with 9 bases between. CDR3 region: CASSLISGTEAFF. As DNA, the CDR3 is TGTGCCAGCAGCTTAATTTCCGGGACTGAAGCTTTCTTT.

The chain has TRBV2 and TRBJ2-5; D is possibly TRBD1 (5 bases). The CDR3 sequence is 12 residues long. Trimming stripped 10 bases from V and 5 bases from J, with 14 bases between. Germline V lookup: CDR1 SNHLY, CDR2 FYNNEI. CDR3: CATDSLRETQYF. The CDR3 DNA is TGTGCCACCGACAGCCTGCGGGAGACCCAGTACTTC. Looking up the rest from reference TRBV2 and TRBJ2-5 gives the full variable domain: EPEVTQTPSHQVTQMGQEVILRCVPISNHLYFYWYRQILGQKVEFLVSFYNNEISEKSEIFDDQFSVERPDGSNFTLKIRSTKLEDSAMYFCATDSLRETQYFGPGTRLLVL.

The V gene is TRBV7-8, the J gene TRBJ2-5; D is perhaps TRBD2 (6 bases). This CDR3 spans 18 amino acids. Trimming cost V 1 base and J 3 bases, with 21 bases left between them. CDR1 and CDR2 from the germline V gene are SGHVS and FQNEAQ. The CDR3 bases are TGTGCCAGCAGCTTAGGGGTGGCGGGACCGCCCTTTGAAGAGACCCAGTACTTC. This sequence encodes CASSLGVAGPPFEETQYF.

This clone has just one count. This chain links TRBV7-3 with TRBJ2-1; 8 nucleotides match TRBD2. Germline CDR1 and CDR2: SGHTA and FQGTGA. The length of the CDR3 is 17 residues. Trimming took 0 bases from V and 5 from J; bases not matched to a gene: 9. The CDR3 here is CASSLTLPAGDDNEQFF. For the CDR3, the DNA is TGTGCCAGCAGCTTAACGCTTCCAGCGGGGGATGACAATGAGCAGTTCTTC.

This clone was detected only once. V and J are TRBV29-1 and TRBJ2-5; 12 nucleotides align to TRBD2. This CDR3 contains 16 residues. Germline CDR1 and CDR2: SQVTM and ANQGSEA. With V trimmed by 4 bases and J by 2 bases, 8 bases remained unmatched. The chain's CDR3 is CSVGVETSGGQETQYF. Here the CDR3 DNA reads TGCAGCGTTGGGGTAGAGACTAGCGGGGGTCAAGAGACCCAGTACTTC.